This entry lists 27 T cell receptor beta chains sequenced from one sample in a study of brain T cells in children with intractable seizures. Repertoires were generated with immunoSEQ multiplex PCR, while TCRdb's copy carries only in-frame clones and drops some. This table holds 3,500 to 4,000 clones, roughly 69% found once. Surgery cases with the highest brain T cell transcript signatures were chosen for sequencing. Here the sequenced sample was resected brain tissue, taken at surgery. These receptors were obtained from a girl aged 2-10 years with Rasmussen encephalitis and intractable seizures.

The chain uses TRBV5-4 and TRBJ1-2; D not certain. The germline V gene encodes CDR1 SGHNT and CDR2 YYREEE (reference sequence). The CDR3 length is 13 residues. With 2 bases removed from V and 5 bases from J, the gap between germline ends came to 10 bases. The CDR3: CASSFGKEYGYTF. The CDR3 DNA reads TGTGCCAGCAGCTTCGGGAAAGAGTATGGCTACACCTTC.

V is TRBV5-4 and J is TRBJ2-1, with 8 nucleotides matching TRBD1. The CDR3 length is 15 residues. Germline V gene sequence: CDR1 SGHNT, CDR2 YYREEE (reference sequence). After removal of 0 bases from V and 7 bases from J, the junction contained 6 bases not matched to a gene. CDR3 sequence: CASSLETGARNEQFF. The CDR3 nucleotides are TGTGCCAGCAGCTTGGAGACAGGGGCGCGGAATGAGCAGTTCTTC.

The rearrangement joins TRBV5-6 to TRBJ2-2; 7 bases fit TRBD1. This CDR3 has 15 amino acids. Unmatched junction bases numbered 5, after V lost 0 bases and J lost 6 bases. The germline CDR1 and CDR2 sequences are SGHDT and YYEEEE. CDR3 sequence (DNA): TGTGCCAGCAGCTTGGGACAGGGCGGTTCCGGGGAGCTGTTTTTT. This translates into CASSLGQGGSGELFF.

This clone was seen a handful of times. This chain links TRBV4-2 with TRBJ2-3; 10 bases line up with TRBD2. Germline loops: CDR1 LGHNA, CDR2 YNFKEQ. V was pared by 9 bases and J by 1 base, with 1 base of the junction left unmatched. This CDR3 is 13 amino acids long. CDR3 sequence: CASSGGRTDTQYF. CDR3 sequence (DNA): TGTGCCAGTAGCGGGGGGCGCACAGATACGCAGTATTTT.

This clone was seen a few times. V gene TRBV9 combines with J gene TRBJ1-1, with D perhaps TRBD1 (5 bases). The V and J ends lost 4 bases and 0 bases respectively, with 16 bases between them. The CDR3 loop spans 16 amino acids. Germline assignment: CDR1 SGDLS and CDR2 YYNGEE. CDR3 bases: TGTGCCAGCAGCCCAGGGACGGCGTCCATGAACACTGAAGCTTTCTTT. Its protein is CASSPGTASMNTEAFF.

The V call is TRBV6-4, the J call TRBJ1-2; D is unresolved. CDR3 length: 13 amino acids. Germline loops: CDR1 MRHNA, CDR2 SNTAGT. The V gene lost 6 bases and the J gene lost 7 bases, with 15 bases spanning the gap. The CDR3 protein is CASSPFPLGGYTF. The CDR3 DNA sequence: TGTGCCAGCAGCCCCTTCCCCTTGGGTGGCTACACCTTC.

The V call is TRBV7-9, the J call TRBJ2-3, with D uncertain. Between the trimmed V and J ends, which lost 6 bases and 1 base, there was a span of 11 bases. The germline V gene has CDR1 SEHNR and CDR2 FQNEAQ (reference sequence). The CDR3 totals 14 residues. The CDR3 sequence: CASSPIGGTDTQYF. In DNA, the CDR3 is TGTGCCAGCAGTCCCATTGGGGGCACAGATACGCAGTATTTT. The complete variable domain, with remaining parts taken from reference TRBV7-9 and TRBJ2-3, reads DTGVSQNPRHKITKRGQNVTFRCDPISEHNRLYWYRQTLGQGPEFLTYFQNEAQLEKSRLLSDRFSAERPKGSFSTLEIQRTEQGDSAMYLCASSPIGGTDTQYFGPGTRLTVL.

The chain combines TRBV7-9 with TRBJ1-6; D not certain. The CDR3 contains 14 residues. Looked up from germline, CDR1 is SEHNR and CDR2 is FQNEAQ (reference sequence). Trimming removed 6 bases from V and 6 bases from J, with 12 bases in between. For the CDR3, the DNA is TGTGCCAGCAGAGCCCCGGGGTTTAATTCACCCCTCCACTTT. Its protein is CASRAPGFNSPLHF.

The V gene is TRBV6-5, the J gene TRBJ1-2; TRBD1 agrees at 7 bases. The CDR3 contains 13 residues. V lost 6 bases to trimming and J lost 7 bases; unmatched junction nucleotides: 8. Looked up from germline, CDR1 is MNHEY and CDR2 is SVGAGI. The CDR3 coding sequence is TGTGCCAGCAGCGCTACAGGGGCGGTTGGCTACACCTTC. It yields the protein CASSATGAVGYTF.

The genes are TRBV6-5 and TRBJ1-4; D is undetermined. V shed 2 bases and J shed 4 bases, with 8 bases lying between them. The germline CDR1 and CDR2 sequences are MNHEY and SVGAGI. The CDR3 length is 14 residues. CDR3 bases: TGTGCCAGCAGTTACGGATGGGATAATGAAAAACTGTTTTTT. Translating it yields CASSYGWDNEKLFF.

The chain has TRBV10-3 and TRBJ1-3; D is perhaps TRBD1 (5 bases). Germline V lookup: CDR1 ENHRY, CDR2 SYGVKD. Trimming removed 3 bases at V and 0 bases at J, with 9 bases between. The CDR3 is 15 residues long. CDR3 in amino acids: CAISDRGDSGNTIYF. CDR3 bases: TGTGCCATCAGTGATAGGGGCGACTCTGGAAACACCATATATTTT.

This chain joins TRBV29-1 and TRBJ2-5; D unresolved. The CDR3 totals 11 residues. Per germline, CDR1 SQVTM and CDR2 ANQGSEA. Deletions cut 5 bases from V and 5 bases from J, with 9 bases between. CDR3 nucleotides: TGCAGCGTTACCAGTGGGGAGACCCAGTACTTC. Amino acid sequence: CSVTSGETQYF.

This clone was seen more than once but under ten times. The chain combines TRBV5-4 with TRBJ2-3, with 9 bases identical to TRBD2. The CDR3 sequence is 16 residues long. Unmatched junction bases numbered 8, after V lost 4 bases and J lost 2 bases. CDR1 is SGHNT and CDR2 is YYREEE in the germline V gene (reference sequence). The CDR3 DNA sequence: TGTGCCAGCAGCGTCCAGCTAGCGGGGAACACAGATACGCAGTATTTT. Translation: CASSVQLAGNTDTQYF. Based on the CDR3 plus reference TRBV5-4 and TRBJ2-3, the full variable domain is ETGVTQSPTHLIKTRGQQVTLRCSSQSGHNTVSWYQQALGQGPQFIFQYYREEENGRGNFPPRFSGLQFPNYSSELNVNALELDDSALYLCASSVQLAGNTDTQYFGPGTRLTVL.

V usage is TRBV28 and J usage is TRBJ1-1, with 7 bases that match TRBD1. The germline V gene has CDR1 MDHEN and CDR2 SYDVKM. This CDR3 spans 15 amino acids. V lost 6 bases and J lost 2; bases outside the gene matches: 9. DNA of the CDR3: TGTGCCAGCAGCCTCGGGGAGGGGGCTAACACTGAAGCTTTCTTT. This sequence encodes CASSLGEGANTEAFF.

This chain links TRBV9 with TRBJ2-7; the match to TRBD1 covers 10 bases. V gave up 4 bases and J gave up 4 bases; unmatched junction bases: 8. Germline CDR1 is SGDLS and CDR2 is YYNGEE. The CDR3 length is 15 residues. For the CDR3, the DNA is TGTGCCAGCAGCCCAGAGGGGACAGGGGTGTACGAGCAGTACTTC. Protein product: CASSPEGTGVYEQYF.

In its sample, this clone was seen a few times. The chain joins TRBV7-6 to TRBJ1-6; D may be TRBD1 (5 bases). The V end was cut by 0 bases, the J end by 6 bases, with 9 bases between. CDR1 and CDR2 (germline): SGHVS, FNYEAQ. The CDR3 has 15 amino acids. The CDR3 sequence: CASSLAGTPNSPLHF. The CDR3 DNA reads as TGTGCCAGCAGCTTAGCAGGGACCCCTAATTCACCCCTCCACTTT.

The CDR3 DNA follows: TGTGCCAGCAGTCATAGCGGGAGTCTCTCCTACGAGCAGTACTTC. Protein product: CASSHSGSLSYEQYF. J is TRBJ2-7 and V is TRBV6-6; TRBD2 aligns across 9 bases. J was trimmed by 0 bases and V by 5 bases; bases with no gene match: 5. Germline V gene sequence: CDR1 MNHNY, CDR2 SVGAGI (reference sequence). The CDR3 totals 15 residues.

V is TRBV27 and J is TRBJ2-3; D remains ambiguous. With 6 bases removed from V and 1 base from J, the gap between germline ends came to 14 bases. The germline V gene has CDR1 MNHEY and CDR2 SMNVEV (reference sequence). The CDR3 covers 15 residues. CDR3 in DNA: TGTGCCAGCAGCCCGACTTGGATGGGCACAGATACGCAGTATTTT. Encoded protein: CASSPTWMGTDTQYF.

The genes are TRBV7-8 and TRBJ2-7, with D possibly TRBD2 on 6 matching bases. The CDR3 covers 15 residues. Germline CDR1 reads SGHVS; CDR2 reads FQNEAQ. V gave up 2 bases and J gave up 2 bases, with 13 bases separating them. CDR3 region: CASSLRRDWAYEQYF. The DNA for the CDR3 is TGTGCCAGCAGCTTAAGGAGGGACTGGGCCTACGAGCAGTACTTC.

The genes are TRBV29-1 and TRBJ2-1; TRBD2 aligns across 9 bases. V trimming: 2 bases; J trimming: 4 bases; junction bases outside the gene matches: 3. CDR3 length equals 14 residues. Germline V gene lookup returns CDR1 SQVTM and CDR2 ANQGSEA. The CDR3 coding sequence is TGCAGCGTTGAACGCCTAGCGGGATACAATGAGCAGTTCTTC. It translates to CSVERLAGYNEQFF.

This sequence joins TRBV2 and TRBJ2-1; D is undetermined. V was shortened by 2 bases and J by 5 bases, with 7 bases between the two germline ends. The CDR3 loop spans 13 amino acids. Germline CDR1 is SNHLY and CDR2 is FYNNEI. Here the CDR3 reads CASSELPDNEQFF. The CDR3 DNA is TGTGCCAGCAGTGAACTTCCTGACAATGAGCAGTTCTTC.

This clone is judged large. This chain links TRBV11-3 with TRBJ1-3; D gene ambiguous. Trimming removed 2 bases from V and 2 bases from J, with 16 bases in between. CDR1 and CDR2 (germline): SGHNT, YENEEA. This CDR3 spans 17 amino acids. The CDR3 is CASSLRLGKGPGNTIYF. CDR3 in DNA: TGTGCCAGCAGCTTAAGGTTGGGCAAAGGACCTGGAAACACCATATATTTT.

In nucleotides, the CDR3 is TGTGCCAGCAGCTTAGTGGGGCTTCGACAGGGCCACGAGCAGTACTTC. Residues: CASSLVGLRQGHEQYF. V is TRBV7-2 and J is TRBJ2-7; 7 bases line up with TRBD1. The CDR3 has 16 amino acids. Germline CDR1 is SGHTA and CDR2 is FQGNSA. The V gene end was trimmed by 1 base and the J gene end by 5 bases; junction bases not matched to a gene: 11. Looking up the rest from reference TRBV7-2 and TRBJ2-7 gives the full variable domain: GAGVSQSPSNKVTEKGKDVELRCDPISGHTALYWYRQSLGQGLEFLIYFQGNSAPDKSGLPSDRFSAERTGGSVSTLTIQRTQQEDSAVYLCASSLVGLRQGHEQYFGPGTRLTVT.

This rearrangement joins TRBV7-8 to TRBJ2-7, with TRBD2 matching 7 bases. This CDR3 contains 15 residues. Germline CDR1 SGHVS, CDR2 FQNEAQ. Germline trimming cut 3 bases from V and 4 bases from J; bases unmatched to any gene: 9. The CDR3 loop reads CASSFLAGGEYEQYF. The CDR3 nucleotides are TGTGCCAGCAGCTTCTTAGCGGGTGGGGAGTACGAGCAGTACTTC.

This clone ranks as medium-sized. The chain couples TRBV5-4 to TRBJ1-2; no clear D gene. Germline loops: CDR1 SGHNT, CDR2 YYREEE (reference sequence). The length of the CDR3 is 14 residues. V was pared by 4 bases and J by 0 bases, with 10 bases between. This chain's CDR3 is CASSRLGPNYGYTF. Here the CDR3 DNA reads TGTGCCAGCAGCCGCTTAGGGCCTAACTATGGCTACACCTTC.

V is TRBV5-4 and J is TRBJ2-3, with TRBD2 matching 11 bases. V dropped 4 bases and J dropped 6; count of bases not matched to a gene: 10. Germline-derived CDR1 and CDR2 are SGHNT and YYREEE (reference sequence). The CDR3 is 16 residues long. The CDR3 reads CASSVMLAGGADTQYF. The CDR3 DNA is TGTGCCAGCAGCGTGATGTTAGCGGGAGGGGCGGATACGCAGTATTTT.

V is TRBV11-2 and J is TRBJ1-1, with TRBD1 matching 8 bases. The CDR3 totals 14 residues. CDR1 is SGHAT and CDR2 is FQNNGV in the germline V gene. V shed 5 bases, J shed 3 bases, and the junction held 5 bases outside the gene matches. CDR3 bases: TGTGCCAGCAGCCCCGCAGGGGGCCACACTGAAGCTTTCTTT. It specifies CASSPAGGHTEAFF.